This TCR beta chain appears in the sequencing data of a study of blood T cell repertoires in COVID-19. In the study overall: In each case, the material was cDNA or gDNA derived from T cells, B-cell-depleted T cells, or PBMCs.

V shed 2 bases, J shed 1 base, and the junction held 5 bases outside the gene matches. Germline assignment: CDR1 SGHDT and CDR2 YYEEEE. The CDR3 spans 15 residues. In the authors' methods: Amplified reference gene primers provided the basis for estimating nucleated cell counts. Measured with immunoSEQ multiplex PCR; TCRdb has only the in-frame clones, and not every one. The DNA gave D and trimming, while V, J and clone size come from that table. The data show roughly 24,000 clones, around 90% seen once. The TCR originated in a man between 65 and 85 years old in a cohort sampled during active COVID-19. The gene calls are TRBV5-6 and TRBJ2-7, with 8 bases lining up with TRBD1. Sequencing was done on a sample of peripheral blood. The CDR3 DNA sequence: TGTGCCAGCAGCTTCCCCGGGACAGGATCCTACGAGCAGTACTTC. Its translation is CASSFPGTGSYEQYF.